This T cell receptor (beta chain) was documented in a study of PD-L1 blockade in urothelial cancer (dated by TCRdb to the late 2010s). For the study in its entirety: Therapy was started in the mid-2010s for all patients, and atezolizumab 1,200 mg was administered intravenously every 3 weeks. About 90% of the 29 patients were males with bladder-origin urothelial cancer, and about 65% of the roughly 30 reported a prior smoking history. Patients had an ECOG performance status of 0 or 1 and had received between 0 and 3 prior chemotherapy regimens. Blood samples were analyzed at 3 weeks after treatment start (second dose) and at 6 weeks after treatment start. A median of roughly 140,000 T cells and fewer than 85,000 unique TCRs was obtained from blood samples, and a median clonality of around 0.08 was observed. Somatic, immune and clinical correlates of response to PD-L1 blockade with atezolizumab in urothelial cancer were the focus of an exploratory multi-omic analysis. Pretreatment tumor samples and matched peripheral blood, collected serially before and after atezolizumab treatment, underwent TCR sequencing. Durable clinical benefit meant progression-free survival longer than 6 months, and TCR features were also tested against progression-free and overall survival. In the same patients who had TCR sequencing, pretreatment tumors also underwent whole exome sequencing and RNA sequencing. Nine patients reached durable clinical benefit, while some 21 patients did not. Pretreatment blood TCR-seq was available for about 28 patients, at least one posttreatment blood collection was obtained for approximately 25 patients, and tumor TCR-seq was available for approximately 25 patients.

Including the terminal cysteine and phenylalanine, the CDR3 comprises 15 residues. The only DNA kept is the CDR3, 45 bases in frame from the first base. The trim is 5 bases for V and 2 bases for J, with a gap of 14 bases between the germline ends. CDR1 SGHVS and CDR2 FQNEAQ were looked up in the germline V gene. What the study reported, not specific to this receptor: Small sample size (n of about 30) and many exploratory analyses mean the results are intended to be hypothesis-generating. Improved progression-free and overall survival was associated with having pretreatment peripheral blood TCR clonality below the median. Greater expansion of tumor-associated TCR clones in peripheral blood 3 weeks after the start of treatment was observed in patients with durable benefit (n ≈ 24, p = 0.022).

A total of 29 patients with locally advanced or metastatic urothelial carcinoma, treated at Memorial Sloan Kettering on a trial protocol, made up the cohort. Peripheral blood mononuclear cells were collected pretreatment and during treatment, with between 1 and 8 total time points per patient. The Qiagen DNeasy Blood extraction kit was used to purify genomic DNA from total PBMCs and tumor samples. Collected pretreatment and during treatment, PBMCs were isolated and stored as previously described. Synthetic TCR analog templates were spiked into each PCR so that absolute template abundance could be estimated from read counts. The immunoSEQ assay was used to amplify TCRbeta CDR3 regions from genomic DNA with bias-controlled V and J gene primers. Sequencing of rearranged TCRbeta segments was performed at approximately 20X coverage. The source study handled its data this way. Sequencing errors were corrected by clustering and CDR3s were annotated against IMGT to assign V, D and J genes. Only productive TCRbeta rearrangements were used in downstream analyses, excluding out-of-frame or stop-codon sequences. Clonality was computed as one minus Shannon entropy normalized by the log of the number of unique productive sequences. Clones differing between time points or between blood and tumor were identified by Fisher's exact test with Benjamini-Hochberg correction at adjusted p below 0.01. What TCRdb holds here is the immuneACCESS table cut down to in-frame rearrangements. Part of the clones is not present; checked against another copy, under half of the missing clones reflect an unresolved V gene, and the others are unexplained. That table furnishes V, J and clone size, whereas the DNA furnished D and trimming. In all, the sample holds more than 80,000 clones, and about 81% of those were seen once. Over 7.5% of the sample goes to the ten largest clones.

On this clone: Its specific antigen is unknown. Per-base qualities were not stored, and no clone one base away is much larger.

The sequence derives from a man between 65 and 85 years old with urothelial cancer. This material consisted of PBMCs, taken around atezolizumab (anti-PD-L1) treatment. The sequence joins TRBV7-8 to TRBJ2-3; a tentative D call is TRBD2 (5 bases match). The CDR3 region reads CASSRLTRSTDTQYF. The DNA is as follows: TGTGCCAGCAGCCGACTAACCCGATCCACAGATACGCAGTATTTT.